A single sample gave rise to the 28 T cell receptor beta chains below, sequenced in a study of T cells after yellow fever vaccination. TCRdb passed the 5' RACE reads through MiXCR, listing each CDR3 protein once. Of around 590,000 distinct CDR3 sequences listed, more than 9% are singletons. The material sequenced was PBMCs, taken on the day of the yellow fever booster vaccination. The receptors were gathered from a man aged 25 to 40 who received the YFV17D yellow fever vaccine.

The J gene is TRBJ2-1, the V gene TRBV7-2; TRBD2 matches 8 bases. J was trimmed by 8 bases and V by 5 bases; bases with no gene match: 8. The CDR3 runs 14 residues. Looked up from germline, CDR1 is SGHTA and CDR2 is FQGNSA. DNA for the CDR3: TGTGCCAGCAGCCCCCGGGGGGGATTCGATGAGCAGTTCTTC. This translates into CASSPRGGFDEQFF.

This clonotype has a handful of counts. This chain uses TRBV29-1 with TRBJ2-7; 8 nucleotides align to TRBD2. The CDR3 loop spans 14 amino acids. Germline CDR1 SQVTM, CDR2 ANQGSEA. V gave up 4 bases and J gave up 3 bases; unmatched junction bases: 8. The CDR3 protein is CSVGGGGLIYEQYF. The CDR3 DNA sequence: TGCAGCGTTGGGGGCGGGGGGTTGATCTACGAGCAGTACTTC.

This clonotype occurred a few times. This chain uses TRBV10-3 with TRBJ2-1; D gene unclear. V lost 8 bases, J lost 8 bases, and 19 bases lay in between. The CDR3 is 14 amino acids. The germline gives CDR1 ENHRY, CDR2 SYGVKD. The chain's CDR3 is CAIRPIYSMDEQFF. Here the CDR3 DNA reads TGTGCCATCCGACCCATCTACTCCATGGATGAGCAGTTCTTC.

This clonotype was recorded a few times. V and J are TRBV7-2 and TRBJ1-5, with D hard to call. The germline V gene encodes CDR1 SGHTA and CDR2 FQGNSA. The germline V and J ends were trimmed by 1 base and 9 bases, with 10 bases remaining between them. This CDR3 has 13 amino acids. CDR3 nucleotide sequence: TGTGCCAGCAGCTTAGTGGGGTCCCCGCCCCAGCATTTT. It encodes CASSLVGSPPQHF.

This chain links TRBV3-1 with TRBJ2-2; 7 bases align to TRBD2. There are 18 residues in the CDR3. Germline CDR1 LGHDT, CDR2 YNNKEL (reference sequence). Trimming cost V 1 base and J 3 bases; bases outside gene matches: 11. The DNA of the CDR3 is TGTGCCAGCAGCCAAGCATCGCAACTAGCGTCATACACCGGGGAGCTGTTTTTT. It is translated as CASSQASQLASYTGELFF.

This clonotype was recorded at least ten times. CDR3 protein: CASSGPSGHEQYF. For the CDR3, the DNA is TGCGCCAGCAGTGGCCCCTCCGGGCACGAGCAGTACTTC. The rearrangement uses TRBV5-1 and TRBJ2-7, with D hard to call. Trimming left V 5 bases short and J 5 bases short, with 14 bases between. This CDR3 has 13 residues. CDR1 and CDR2 from the germline V gene are SGHRS and YFSETQ.

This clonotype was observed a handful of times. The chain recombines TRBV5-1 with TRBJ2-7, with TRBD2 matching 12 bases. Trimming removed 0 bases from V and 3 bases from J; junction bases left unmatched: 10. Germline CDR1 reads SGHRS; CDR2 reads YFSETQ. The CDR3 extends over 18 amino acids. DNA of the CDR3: TGCGCCAGCAGCTTGGCGCGGACTAGCGGGGCTCGTCTCTACGAGCAGTACTTC. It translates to CASSLARTSGARLYEQYF.

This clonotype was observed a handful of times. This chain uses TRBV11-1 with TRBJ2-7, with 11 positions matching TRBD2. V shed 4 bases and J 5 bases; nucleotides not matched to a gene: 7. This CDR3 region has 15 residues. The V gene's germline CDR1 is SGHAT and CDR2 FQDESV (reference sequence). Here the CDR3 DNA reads TGTGCCAGCAGCTCCCGACTAGCGGGACGGGACGAGCAGTACTTC. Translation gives CASSSRLAGRDEQYF. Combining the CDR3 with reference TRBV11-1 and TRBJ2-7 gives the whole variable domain EAEVAQSPRYKITEKSQAVAFWCDPISGHATLYWYRQILGQGPELLVQFQDESVVDDSQLPKDRFSAERLKGVDSTLKIQPAELGDSAMYLCASSSRLAGRDEQYFGPGTRLTVT.

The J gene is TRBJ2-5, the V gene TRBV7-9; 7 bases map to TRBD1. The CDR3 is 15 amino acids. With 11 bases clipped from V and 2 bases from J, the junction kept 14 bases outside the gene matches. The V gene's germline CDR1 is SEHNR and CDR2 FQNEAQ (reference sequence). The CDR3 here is CASEGAAHTQETQYF. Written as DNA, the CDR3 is TGTGCCTCAGAGGGGGCAGCGCACACACAAGAGACCCAGTACTTC.

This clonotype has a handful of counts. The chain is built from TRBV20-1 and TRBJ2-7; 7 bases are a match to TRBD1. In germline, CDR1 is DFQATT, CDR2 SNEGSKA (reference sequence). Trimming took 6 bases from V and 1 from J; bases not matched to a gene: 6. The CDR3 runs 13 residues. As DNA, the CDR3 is TGCAGTGCAGTAGGGGACAGTTCCTACGAGCAGTACTTC. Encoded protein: CSAVGDSSYEQYF.

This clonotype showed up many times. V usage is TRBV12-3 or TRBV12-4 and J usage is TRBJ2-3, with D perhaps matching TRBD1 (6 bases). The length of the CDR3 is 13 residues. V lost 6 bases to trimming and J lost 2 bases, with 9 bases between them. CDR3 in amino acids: CASSRDTTDTQYF. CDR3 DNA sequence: TGTGCCAGCAGCAGGGACACCACAGATACGCAGTATTTT.

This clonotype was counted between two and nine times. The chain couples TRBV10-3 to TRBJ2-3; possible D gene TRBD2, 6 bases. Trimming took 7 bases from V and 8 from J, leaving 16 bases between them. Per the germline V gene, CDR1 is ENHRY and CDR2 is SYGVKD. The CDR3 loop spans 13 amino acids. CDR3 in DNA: TGTGCCATCAATCCCGCGGGGAAGTCTACGCAGTATTTT. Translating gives CAINPAGKSTQYF.

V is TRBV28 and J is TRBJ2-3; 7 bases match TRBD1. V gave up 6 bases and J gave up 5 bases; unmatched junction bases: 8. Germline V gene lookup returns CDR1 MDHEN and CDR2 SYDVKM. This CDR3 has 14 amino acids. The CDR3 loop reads CASSLGQVGDTQYF. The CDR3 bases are TGTGCCAGCAGCCTTGGACAGGTCGGAGATACGCAGTATTTT.

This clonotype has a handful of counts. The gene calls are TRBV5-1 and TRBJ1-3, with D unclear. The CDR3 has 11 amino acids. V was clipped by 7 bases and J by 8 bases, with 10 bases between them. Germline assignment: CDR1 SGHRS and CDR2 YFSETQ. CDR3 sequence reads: CASHLGDTIYF. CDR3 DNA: TGCGCCAGCCACCTCGGGGACACCATATATTTT.

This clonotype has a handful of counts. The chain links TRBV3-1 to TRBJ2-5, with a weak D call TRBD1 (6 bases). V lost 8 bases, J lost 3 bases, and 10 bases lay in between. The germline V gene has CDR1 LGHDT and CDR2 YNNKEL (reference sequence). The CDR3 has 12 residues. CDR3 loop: CASANREETQYF. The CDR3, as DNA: TGTGCCAGCGCCAACAGGGAAGAGACCCAGTACTTC.

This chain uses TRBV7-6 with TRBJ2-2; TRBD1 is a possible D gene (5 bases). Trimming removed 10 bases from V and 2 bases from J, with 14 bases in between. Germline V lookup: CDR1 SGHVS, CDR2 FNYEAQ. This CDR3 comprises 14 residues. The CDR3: CATHSTANTGELFF. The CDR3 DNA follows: TGTGCCACGCACTCGACAGCAAACACCGGGGAGCTGTTTTTT.

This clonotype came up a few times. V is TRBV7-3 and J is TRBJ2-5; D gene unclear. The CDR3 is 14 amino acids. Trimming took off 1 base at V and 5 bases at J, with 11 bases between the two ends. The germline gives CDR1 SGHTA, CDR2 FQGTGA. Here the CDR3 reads CASSLNRESETQYF. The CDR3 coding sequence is TGTGCCAGCAGCTTAAATCGCGAATCTGAGACCCAGTACTTC.

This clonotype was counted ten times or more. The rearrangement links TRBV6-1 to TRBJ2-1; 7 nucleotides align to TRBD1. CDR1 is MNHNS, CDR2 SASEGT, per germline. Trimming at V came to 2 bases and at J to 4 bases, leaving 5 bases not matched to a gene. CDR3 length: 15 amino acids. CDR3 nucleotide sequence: TGTGCCAGCAGTGAATCCGGGACAGTTTACAATGAGCAGTTCTTC. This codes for CASSESGTVYNEQFF.

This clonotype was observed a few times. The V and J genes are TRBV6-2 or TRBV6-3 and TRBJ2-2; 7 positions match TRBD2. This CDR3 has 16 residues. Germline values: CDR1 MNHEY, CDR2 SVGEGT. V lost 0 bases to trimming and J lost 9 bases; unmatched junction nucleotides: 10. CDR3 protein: CASSYSETAGFRELFF. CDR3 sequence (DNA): TGTGCCAGCAGTTACTCGGAGACAGCGGGATTCCGGGAGCTGTTTTTT.

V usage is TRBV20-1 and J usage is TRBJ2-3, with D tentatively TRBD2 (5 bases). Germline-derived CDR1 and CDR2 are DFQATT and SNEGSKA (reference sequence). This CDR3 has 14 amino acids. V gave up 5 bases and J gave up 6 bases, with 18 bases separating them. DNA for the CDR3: TGCAGTGCTGTAGCGATGACCGGGCACGATACGCAGTATTTT. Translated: CSAVAMTGHDTQYF.

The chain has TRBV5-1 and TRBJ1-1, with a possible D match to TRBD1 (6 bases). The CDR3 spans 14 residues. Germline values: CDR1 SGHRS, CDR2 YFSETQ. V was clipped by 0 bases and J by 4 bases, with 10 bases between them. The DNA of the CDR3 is TGCGCCAGCAGCTTGGGGGGGCCGAGCACTGAAGCTTTCTTT. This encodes CASSLGGPSTEAFF.

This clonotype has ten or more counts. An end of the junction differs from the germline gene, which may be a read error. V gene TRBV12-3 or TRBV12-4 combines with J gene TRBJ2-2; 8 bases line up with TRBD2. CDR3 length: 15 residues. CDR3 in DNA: TGTGCCAGCAGGTTAGGGGCAGCGGGGGCCCGGGAGCTGTTTTTT. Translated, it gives CASRLGAAGARELFF.

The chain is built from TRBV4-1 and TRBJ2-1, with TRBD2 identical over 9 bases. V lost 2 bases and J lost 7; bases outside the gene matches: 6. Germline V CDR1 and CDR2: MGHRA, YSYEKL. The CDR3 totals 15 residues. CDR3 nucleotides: TGCGCCAGCAGCCAACACGGCGGGAGGGGAAATGAGCAGTTCTTC. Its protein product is CASSQHGGRGNEQFF.

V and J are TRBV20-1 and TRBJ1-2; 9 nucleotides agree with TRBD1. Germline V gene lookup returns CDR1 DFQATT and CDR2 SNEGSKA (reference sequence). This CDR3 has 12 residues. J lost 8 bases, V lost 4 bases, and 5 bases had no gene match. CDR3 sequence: CSATGTGRGYTF. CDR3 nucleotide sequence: TGCAGTGCTACCGGGACAGGGCGAGGCTACACCTTC.

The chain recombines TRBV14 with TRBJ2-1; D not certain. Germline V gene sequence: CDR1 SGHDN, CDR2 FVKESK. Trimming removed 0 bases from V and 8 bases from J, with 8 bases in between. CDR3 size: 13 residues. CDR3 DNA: TGTGCCAGCAGCCAAGAGCTGTTGGATGAGCAGTTCTTC. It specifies CASSQELLDEQFF.

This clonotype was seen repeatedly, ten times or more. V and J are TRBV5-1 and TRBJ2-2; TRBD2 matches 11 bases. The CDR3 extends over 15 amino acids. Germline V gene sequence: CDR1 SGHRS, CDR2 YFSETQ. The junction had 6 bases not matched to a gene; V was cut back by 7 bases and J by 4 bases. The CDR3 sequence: CASQTSGTGTGELFF. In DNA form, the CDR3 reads TGCGCCAGCCAGACTAGCGGGACTGGCACCGGGGAGCTGTTTTTT. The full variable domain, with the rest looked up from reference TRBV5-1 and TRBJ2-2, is KAGVTQTPRYLIKTRGQQVTLSCSPISGHRSVSWYQQTPGQGLQFLFEYFSETQRNKGNFPGRFSGRQFSNSRSEMNVSTLELGDSALYLCASQTSGTGTGELFFGEGSRLTVL.

DNA for the CDR3: TGCGCCAGCAGGATCGGGACTAGCGGGAATGAGCAGTTCTTC. This sequence encodes CASRIGTSGNEQFF. V and J are TRBV5-1 and TRBJ2-1; 12 bases match TRBD2. J was trimmed by 7 bases and V by 5 bases; bases with no gene match: 4. This CDR3 is built from 14 residues. Germline CDR1 reads SGHRS; CDR2 reads YFSETQ.

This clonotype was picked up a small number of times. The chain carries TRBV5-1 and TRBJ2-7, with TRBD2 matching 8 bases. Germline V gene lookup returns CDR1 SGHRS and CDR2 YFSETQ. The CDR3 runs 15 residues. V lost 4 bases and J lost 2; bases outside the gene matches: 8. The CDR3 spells CASSPAILAAYEQYF. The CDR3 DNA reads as TGCGCCAGCAGCCCGGCCATACTAGCGGCCTACGAGCAGTACTTC.